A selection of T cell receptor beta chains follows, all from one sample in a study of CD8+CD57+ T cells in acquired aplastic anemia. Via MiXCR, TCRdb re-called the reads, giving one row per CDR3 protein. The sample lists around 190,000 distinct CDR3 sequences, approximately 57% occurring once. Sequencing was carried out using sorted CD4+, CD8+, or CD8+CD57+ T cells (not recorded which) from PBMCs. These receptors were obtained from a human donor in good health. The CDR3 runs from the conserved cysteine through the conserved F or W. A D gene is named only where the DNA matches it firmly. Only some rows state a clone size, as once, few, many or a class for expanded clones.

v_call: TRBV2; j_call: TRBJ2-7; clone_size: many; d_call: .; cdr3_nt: TGTGCCAGCCTGACCTCGAATTTGCGGGACACGAACTACGAGCAGTACTTC; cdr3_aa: CASLTSNLRDTNYEQYF
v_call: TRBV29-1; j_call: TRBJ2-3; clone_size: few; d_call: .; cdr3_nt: TGCAGCGTTGCAGGTGGGACAGATACGCAGTATTTT; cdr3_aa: CSVAGGTDTQYF
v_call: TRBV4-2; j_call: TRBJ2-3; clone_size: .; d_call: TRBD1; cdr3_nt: TGTGCCAGCAGCCAAGAAGGGACAGATACGCAGTACTTT; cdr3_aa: CASSQEGTDTQYF
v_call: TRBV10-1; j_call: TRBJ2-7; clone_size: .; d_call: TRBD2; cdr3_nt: TGCGCCAGCAGTAGGACTAGCGGGGCCATATCCTACGAGCAGTACTTC; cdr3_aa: CASSRTSGAISYEQYF
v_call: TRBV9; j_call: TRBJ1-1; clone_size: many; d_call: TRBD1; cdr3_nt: TGTGCCAGCAGCATACAGGGGGAAGTTACTGAAGCTTTCTTT; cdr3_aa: CASSIQGEVTEAFF
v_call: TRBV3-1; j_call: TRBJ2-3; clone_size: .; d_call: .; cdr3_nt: TGTGCCAGCAGCCAAGGCGGGGGCTTCAGCACAGATACGCAGTATTTT; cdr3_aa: CASSQGGGFSTDTQYF
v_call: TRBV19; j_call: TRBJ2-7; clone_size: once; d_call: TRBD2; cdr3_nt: TGTGCCAGTAGTATAGGAGGGACTAGCGGTGGAATAAGCTACGAGCAGTACTTC; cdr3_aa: CASSIGGTSGGISYEQYF
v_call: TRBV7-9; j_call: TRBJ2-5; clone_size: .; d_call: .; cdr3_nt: TGTGCCAGCAGCCTCAGGGGGGCTTTGGAGACCCAGTACTTC; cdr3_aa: CASSLRGALETQYF
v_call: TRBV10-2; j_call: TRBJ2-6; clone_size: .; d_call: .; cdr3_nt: TGCGCCACCGAAACGGACGCTTCCTCTGGGGCCAACGTCCTGACTTTC; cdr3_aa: CATETDASSGANVLTF
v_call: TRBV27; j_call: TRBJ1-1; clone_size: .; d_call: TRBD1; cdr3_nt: TGTGCCAGCAGTGCTGACAGGGAAGTATCTGAAGCTTTCTTT; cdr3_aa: CASSADREVSEAFF
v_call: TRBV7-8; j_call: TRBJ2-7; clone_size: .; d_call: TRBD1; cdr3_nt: TGTGCCAGCAGCTCGAGGACAGGGGAGAACTACGAGCAGTACTTC; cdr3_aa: CASSSRTGENYEQYF
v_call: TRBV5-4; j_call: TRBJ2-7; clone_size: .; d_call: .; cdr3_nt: TGTGCCAGCAGCCCCGGGACTGGCGGGGTTAGCTACGAGCAGTACTTC; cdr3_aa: CASSPGTGGVSYEQYF
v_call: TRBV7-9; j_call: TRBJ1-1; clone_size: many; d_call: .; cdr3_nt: TGTGCCAGCAGTCTACAGGGGAACACTGAAGCTTTCTTT; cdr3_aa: CASSLQGNTEAFF
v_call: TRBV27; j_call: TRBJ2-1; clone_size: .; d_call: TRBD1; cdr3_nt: TGTGCCAGCAGCCCACTTCAGGGGGCGATTACCCCCGTCAATGAGCAGTTCTTC; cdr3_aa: CASSPLQGAITPVNEQFF
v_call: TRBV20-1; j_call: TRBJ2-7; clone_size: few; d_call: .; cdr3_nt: TGCAGTGTGGACGAAAAAAGCTCCTACGAGCAGTACTTC; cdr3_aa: CSVDEKSSYEQYF
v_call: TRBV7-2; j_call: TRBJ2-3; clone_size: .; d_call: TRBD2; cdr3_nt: TGTGCCAGCAGCTCAGGACTAGCGGGAGTTTTGGCGGCGCAGTATTTT; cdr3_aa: CASSSGLAGVLAAQYF
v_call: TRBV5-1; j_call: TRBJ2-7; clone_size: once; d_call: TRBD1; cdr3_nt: TGCGCCAGCAGCCATGCCGGACAGGGAAAGTTTTACGAGCAGTACTTC; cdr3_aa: CASSHAGQGKFYEQYF
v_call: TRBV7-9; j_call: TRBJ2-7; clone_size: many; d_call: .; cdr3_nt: TGTGCCAGCAGCCCCCTGGGGACTCACTCTTATAGCTCCTACGAGCAGTACTTC; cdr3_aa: CASSPLGTHSYSSYEQYF
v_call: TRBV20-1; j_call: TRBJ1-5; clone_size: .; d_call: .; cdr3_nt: TGCAGTGCTACCAATACCGTCGGGAGGGGGCAGCCCCAGCATTTT; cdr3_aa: CSATNTVGRGQPQHF
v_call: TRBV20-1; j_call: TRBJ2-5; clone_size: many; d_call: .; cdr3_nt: TGCAGTGCTAGAGCGTTGACAGCACTCCAAGAGACCCAGTACTTC; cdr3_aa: CSARALTALQETQYF
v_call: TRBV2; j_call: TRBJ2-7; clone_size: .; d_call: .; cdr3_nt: TGTGCCAGCAAGCTTTCGCCCCCCTCCTACGAGCAGTACTTC; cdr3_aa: CASKLSPPSYEQYF
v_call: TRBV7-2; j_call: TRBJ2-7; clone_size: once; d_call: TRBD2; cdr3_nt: TGTGCCAGCAGCTTCCCCTACCTAGAGCGGGAAATCCCCTACGAGCGGTACTTC; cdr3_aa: CASSFPYLEREIPYERYF
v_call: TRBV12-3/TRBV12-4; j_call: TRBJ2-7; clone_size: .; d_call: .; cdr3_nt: TGTGCCAGCAGGAAAGCCGACGAGCAGTACTTC; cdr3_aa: CASRKADEQYF
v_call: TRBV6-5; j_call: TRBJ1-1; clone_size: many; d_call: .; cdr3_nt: TGTGCCAGCAGTTACACCCGGGCCTCGGGGGACACTGAAGCTTTCTTT; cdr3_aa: CASSYTRASGDTEAFF
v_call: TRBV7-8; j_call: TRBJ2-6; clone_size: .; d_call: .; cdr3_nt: TGTGCCAGCAGCCATCCAGGGGCCAACGTCCTGACTTTC; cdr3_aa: CASSHPGANVLTF
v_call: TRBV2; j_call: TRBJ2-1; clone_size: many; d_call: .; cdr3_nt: TGTGCCGGTCCCGGACAGTTCAATGAGCAGTTCTTC; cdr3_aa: CAGPGQFNEQFF
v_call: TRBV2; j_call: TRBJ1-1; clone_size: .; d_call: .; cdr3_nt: TGTGCCAGCAGTGATATTTTGAGGCAGGCTTTCTTT; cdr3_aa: CASSDILRQAFF
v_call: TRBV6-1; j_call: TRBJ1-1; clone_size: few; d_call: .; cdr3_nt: TGTGCCAGCAGTGAAGCCTCGGGCACTGAAGCTTTCTTT; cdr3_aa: CASSEASGTEAFF
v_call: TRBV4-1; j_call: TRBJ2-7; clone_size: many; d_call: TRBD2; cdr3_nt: TGCGCCAGCAGCCAGGCTAGCGGGGGGGTCTACGAGCAGTACTTC; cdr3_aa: CASSQASGGVYEQYF
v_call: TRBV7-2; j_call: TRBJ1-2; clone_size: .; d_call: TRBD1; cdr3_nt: TGTGCCAGCAGCAGGGACAGGGGGGGCTACACCTTC; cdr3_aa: CASSRDRGGYTF
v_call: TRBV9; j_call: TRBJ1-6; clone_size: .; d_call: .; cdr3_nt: TGTGCCAGCAGCGTAGGCTCCCCTGGGGAGCAGGTTAATTCACCCCTCCACTTT; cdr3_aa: CASSVGSPGEQVNSPLHF
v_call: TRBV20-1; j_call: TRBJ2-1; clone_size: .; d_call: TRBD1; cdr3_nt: TGCAGTGCAAGGGACAGGGAGAGCTACTACGAGCAGTTCTTC; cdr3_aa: CSARDRESYYEQFF
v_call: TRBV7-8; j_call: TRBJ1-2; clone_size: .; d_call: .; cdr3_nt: TGTGCCAGCAGCCCAGAGGGGACATCTAACTATGGCTACACCTTC; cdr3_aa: CASSPEGTSNYGYTF
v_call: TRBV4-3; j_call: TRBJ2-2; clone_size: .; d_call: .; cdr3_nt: TGCGCCAGCAGCCAAGTCGGAGGGGACGGGGAGCTGTTTTTT; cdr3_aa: CASSQVGGDGELFF
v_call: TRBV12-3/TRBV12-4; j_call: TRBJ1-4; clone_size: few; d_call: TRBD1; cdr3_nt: TGTGCCAGCAGTCGGGACAGGATTGCTCCCGTTGGACTGTCTTTT; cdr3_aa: CASSRDRIAPVGLSF
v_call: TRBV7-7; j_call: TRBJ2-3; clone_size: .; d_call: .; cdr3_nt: TGTGCTAGCAGCTCCGACGGCACAGATACGCAGTATTTT; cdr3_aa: CASSSDGTDTQYF
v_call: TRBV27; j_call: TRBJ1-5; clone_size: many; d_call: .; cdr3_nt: TGTGCCAGCAGTTCGGCCGGCAGCTTGCAGCCCCAGCATTTT; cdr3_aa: CASSSAGSLQPQHF
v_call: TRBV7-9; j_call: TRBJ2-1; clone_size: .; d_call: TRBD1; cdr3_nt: TGTGCCAGCAGCACGACAGGGGGCAGGGATGAGCAGTTCTTC; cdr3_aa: CASSTTGGRDEQFF
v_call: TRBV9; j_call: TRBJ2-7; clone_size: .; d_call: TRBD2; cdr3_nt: TGTGCCAGCAGCGTCGGACTAGCGGCTACCTACGAGCAGTACTTC; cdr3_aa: CASSVGLAATYEQYF
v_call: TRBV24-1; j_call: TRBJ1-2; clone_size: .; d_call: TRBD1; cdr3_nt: TGTGCCACCAGTGATCAGGGGGCCTATGGCTACACCTTC; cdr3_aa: CATSDQGAYGYTF
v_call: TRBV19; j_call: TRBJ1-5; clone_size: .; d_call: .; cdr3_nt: TGTGCCAGTAGTGGCAGGGAAGGCGGCAATCAGCCCCAGCATTTT; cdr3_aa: CASSGREGGNQPQHF
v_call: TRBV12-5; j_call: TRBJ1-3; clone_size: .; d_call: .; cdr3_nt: TGTGCTAGTGGTTTGGTTTTCCTCGGATCCGAAAGAAACACCATATATTTT; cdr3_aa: CASGLVFLGSERNTIYF
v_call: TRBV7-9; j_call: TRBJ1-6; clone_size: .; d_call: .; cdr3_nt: TGTGCCAGCAGCTTGGGTAGAACGTCAACCTATAATTCACCCCTCCACTTT; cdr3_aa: CASSLGRTSTYNSPLHF
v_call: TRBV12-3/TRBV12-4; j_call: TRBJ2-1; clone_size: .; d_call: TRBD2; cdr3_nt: TGTGCCAGCAGCCCTGGGGAGCGGGAGGTCCTCCCCTACAATGAGCAGTTCTTC; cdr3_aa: CASSPGEREVLPYNEQFF
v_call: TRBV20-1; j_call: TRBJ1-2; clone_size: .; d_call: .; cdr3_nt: TGCAGTGCTCGGGACGCCTCTAACTATGGCTACACCTTC; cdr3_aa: CSARDASNYGYTF
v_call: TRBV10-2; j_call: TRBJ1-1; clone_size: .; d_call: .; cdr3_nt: TGCGCCAGCAGCTTAAGGCAGGCGGTCACTGAAGCTTTCTTT; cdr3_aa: CASSLRQAVTEAFF
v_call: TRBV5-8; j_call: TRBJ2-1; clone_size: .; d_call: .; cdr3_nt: TGCGCCAGCAGCTTTACCGGGGGAACCACCTACAATGAGCAGTTCTTC; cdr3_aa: CASSFTGGTTYNEQFF
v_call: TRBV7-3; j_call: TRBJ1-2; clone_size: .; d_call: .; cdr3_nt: TGTGCCAGCAGCCCTAGTTTAGGCCTTTATGGCTACACCTTC; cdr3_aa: CASSPSLGLYGYTF
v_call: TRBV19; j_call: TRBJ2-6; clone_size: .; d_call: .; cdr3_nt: TGTGCCAGTAATAAGGCGATCTCTGGGGCCAACGTCCTGACTTTC; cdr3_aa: CASNKAISGANVLTF
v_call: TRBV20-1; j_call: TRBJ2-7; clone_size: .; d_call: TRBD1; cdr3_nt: TGCAGTGCTAGAGGAAGGGACAGGGTCTACGAGCAGTACTTC; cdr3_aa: CSARGRDRVYEQYF
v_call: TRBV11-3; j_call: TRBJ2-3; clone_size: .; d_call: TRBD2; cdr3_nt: TGTGCCAGCAGCTTGGCGGGGGGGCGCACAGATACGCAGTATTTT; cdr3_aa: CASSLAGGRTDTQYF
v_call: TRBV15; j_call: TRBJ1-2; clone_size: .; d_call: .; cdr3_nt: TGTGCCACCAGCAGGGACAGCCTTAACTATGGCTACACCTTC; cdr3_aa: CATSRDSLNYGYTF
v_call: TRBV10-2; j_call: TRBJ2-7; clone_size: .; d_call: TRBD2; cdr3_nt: TGCGTCAGCAGCAAGAGGGCTAGCGGGGCCAATGGAGAGCAGTACTTC; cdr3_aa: CVSSKRASGANGEQYF
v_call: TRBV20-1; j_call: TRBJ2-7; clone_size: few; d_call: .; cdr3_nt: TGCAGTGCTGGTTTTGAGGGGTCTCCCTACGAGCAGTACTTC; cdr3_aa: CSAGFEGSPYEQYF
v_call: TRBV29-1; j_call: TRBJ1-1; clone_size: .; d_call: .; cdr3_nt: TGCAGCGTTGGGCGTATCATGAACACTGAAGCTTTCTTT; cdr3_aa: CSVGRIMNTEAFF
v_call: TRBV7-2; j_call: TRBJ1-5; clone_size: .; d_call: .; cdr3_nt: TGTGCCAGCAGCTTCGGGCAGCGCTACGAGCATTTT; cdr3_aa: CASSFGQRYEHF
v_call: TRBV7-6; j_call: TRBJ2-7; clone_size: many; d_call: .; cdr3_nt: TGTGCCAGCAGCTTAGACAGGGCGAAATCCTACGAGCAGTACTTC; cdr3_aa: CASSLDRAKSYEQYF
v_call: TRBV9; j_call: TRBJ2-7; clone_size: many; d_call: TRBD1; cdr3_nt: TGTGCCAGCAGCGTGAGTGGGACAGCCTACGAGCAGTACTTC; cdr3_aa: CASSVSGTAYEQYF
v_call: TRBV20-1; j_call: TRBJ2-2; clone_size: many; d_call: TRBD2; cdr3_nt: TGCAGTGCACGTACTAGCGGACAGACCACCGGGGAGCTGTTTTTT; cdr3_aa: CSARTSGQTTGELFF
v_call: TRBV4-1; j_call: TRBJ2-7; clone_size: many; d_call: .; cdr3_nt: TGCGCCAGCAGCCCAAGTCGGGGAGTCCGGCACGAGCAGTACTTC; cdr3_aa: CASSPSRGVRHEQYF